This T cell receptor beta chain originates from a study of T-cell memory formation after mild COVID-19. V was trimmed by 7 bases and J by 10 bases, leaving 8 bases between them. The CDR3 length is 10 residues. Constant-segment primers were used for 5'RACE, and the resulting TCR alpha and TCR beta cDNA libraries carried sample barcodes and UMIs. TCRdb ran MiXCR on the 5' RACE reads and lists one entry per CDR3 protein. The sample lists around 300,000 distinct CDR3 sequences, roughly 13% seen once, with 22% in the top ten. Sequencing was performed on PBMCs or a T cell subset sorted from them (not recorded which). This chain connects TRBV12-3 or TRBV12-4 to TRBJ2-1; D is undetermined. The origin of this receptor is a man younger than 30 who had mild COVID-19 (a few samples of this study predate the infection). Cell type and time point are not known. CDR3 sequence reads: CASMGREQFF. CDR3 DNA: TGTGCCAGCATGGGTCGGGAGCAGTTCTTC.